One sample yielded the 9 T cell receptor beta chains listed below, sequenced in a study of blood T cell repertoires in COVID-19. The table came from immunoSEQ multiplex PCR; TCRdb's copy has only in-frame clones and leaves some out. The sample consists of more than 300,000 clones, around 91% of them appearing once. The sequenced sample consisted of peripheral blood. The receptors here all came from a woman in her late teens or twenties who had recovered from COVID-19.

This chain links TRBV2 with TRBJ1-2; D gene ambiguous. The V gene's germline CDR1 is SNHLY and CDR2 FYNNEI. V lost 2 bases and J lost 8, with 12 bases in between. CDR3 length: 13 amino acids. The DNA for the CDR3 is TGTGCCAGCAGTGAAAGCCTCGGGGTGGGCTACACCTTC. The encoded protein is CASSESLGVGYTF.

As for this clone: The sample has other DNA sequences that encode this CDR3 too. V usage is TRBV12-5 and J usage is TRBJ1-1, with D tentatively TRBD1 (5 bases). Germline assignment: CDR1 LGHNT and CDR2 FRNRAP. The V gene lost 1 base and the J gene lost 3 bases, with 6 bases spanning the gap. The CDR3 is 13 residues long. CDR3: CASGLEQDTEAFF. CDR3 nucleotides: TGTGCTAGTGGTTTGGAACAGGACACTGAAGCTTTCTTT.

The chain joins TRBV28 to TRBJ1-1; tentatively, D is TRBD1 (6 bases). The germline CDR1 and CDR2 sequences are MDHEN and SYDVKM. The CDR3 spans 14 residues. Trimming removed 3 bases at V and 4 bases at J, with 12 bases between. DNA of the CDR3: TGTGCCAGCAGTTTCGGGGGGCTAAGCACTGAAGCTTTCTTT. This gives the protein CASSFGGLSTEAFF.

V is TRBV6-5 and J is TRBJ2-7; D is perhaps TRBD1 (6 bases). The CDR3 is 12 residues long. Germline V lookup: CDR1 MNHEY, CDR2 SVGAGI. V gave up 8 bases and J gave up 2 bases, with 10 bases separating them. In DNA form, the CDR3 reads TGTGCCAGCCAGGGGTGGGCCTACGAGCAGTACGTC. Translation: CASQGWAYEQYV.

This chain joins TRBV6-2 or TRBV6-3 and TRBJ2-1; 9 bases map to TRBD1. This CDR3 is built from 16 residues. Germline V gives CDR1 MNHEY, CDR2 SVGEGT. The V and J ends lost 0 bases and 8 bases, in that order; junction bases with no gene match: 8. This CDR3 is CASSYSQTGGRDEQFF. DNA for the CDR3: TGTGCCAGCAGTTACTCACAGACAGGGGGGCGGGATGAGCAGTTCTTC.

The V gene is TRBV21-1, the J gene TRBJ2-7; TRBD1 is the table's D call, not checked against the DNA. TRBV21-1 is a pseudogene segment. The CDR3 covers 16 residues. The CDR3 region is CASSNQGQGTYYEQYV. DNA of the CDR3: TGTGCCAGCAGCAATCAGGGACAAGGGACCTACTACGAGCAGTACGTC.

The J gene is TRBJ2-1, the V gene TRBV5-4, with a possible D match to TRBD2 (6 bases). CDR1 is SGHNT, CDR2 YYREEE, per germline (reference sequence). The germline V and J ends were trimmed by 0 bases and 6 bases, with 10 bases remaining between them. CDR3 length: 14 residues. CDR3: CASSLVEGSNEQFF. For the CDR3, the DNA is TGTGCCAGCAGCTTGGTGGAGGGGAGCAATGAGCAGTTCTTC. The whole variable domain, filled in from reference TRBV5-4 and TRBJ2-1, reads ETGVTQSPTHLIKTRGQQVTLRCSSQSGHNTVSWYQQALGQGPQFIFQYYREEENGRGNFPPRFSGLQFPNYSSELNVNALELDDSALYLCASSLVEGSNEQFFGPGTRLTVL.

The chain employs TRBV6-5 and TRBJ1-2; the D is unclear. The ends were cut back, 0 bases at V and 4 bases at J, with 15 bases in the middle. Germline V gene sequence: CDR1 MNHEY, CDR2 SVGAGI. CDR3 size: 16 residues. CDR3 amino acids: CASSYSYGRVGYGYTF. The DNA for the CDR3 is TGTGCCAGCAGTTACTCGTACGGGCGGGTAGGCTATGGCTACACCTTC.

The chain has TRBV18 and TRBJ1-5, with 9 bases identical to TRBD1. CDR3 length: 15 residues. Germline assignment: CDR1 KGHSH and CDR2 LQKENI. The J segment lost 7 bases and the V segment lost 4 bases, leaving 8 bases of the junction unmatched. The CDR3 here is CASSLDRDRVQPQHF. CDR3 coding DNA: TGTGCCAGCTCACTAGACCGGGACAGGGTCCAGCCCCAGCATTTT. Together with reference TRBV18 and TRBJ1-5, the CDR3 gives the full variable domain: NAGVMQNPRHLVRRRGQEARLRCSPMKGHSHVYWYRQLPEEGLKFMVYLQKENIIDESGMPKERFSAEFPKEGPSILRIQQVVRGDSAAYFCASSLDRDRVQPQHFGDGTRLSIL.